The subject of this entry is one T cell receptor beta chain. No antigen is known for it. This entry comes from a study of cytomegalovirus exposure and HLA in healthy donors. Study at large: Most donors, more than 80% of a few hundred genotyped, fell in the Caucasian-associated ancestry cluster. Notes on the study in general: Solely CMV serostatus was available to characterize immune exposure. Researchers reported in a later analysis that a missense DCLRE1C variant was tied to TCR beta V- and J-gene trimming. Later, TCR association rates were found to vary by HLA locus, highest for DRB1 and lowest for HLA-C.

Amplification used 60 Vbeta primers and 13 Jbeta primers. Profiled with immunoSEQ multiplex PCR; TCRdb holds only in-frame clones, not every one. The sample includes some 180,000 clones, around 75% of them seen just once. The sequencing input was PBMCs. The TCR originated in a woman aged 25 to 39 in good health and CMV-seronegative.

The CDR3: CASSVGRRGQANSPLHF. In DNA form, the CDR3 reads TGTGCCAGCAGCGTAGGCCGTCGGGGACAGGCAAATTCACCCCTCCACTTT. J is TRBJ1-6 and V is TRBV9; the match to TRBD1 covers 8 bases. CDR1 SGDLS and CDR2 YYNGEE come from the germline V gene. CDR3 length equals 17 residues. After removal of 0 bases from V and 7 bases from J, the junction contained 9 bases not matched to a gene.